Listed below are T cell receptor beta chains from one sample, sequenced in a study of T cell responses to AZD1222 COVID-19 vaccine. Produced via immunoSEQ multiplex PCR; TCRdb's table is partial and in-frame only. Among more than 95,000 clones listed, approximately 85% were seen once. This sample comprised peripheral blood, obtained on day 0 of MenACWY control vaccination. The source of these receptors is an adult in good health. Each CDR3 is given with its conserved first and last residue. Each record gives: V gene, J gene, D gene, clone size, CDR3 protein, CDR3 DNA. The D gene is left open where the match is weak. Not every row has a clone size; where given, it reads once, few, many or a size class.

>TRBV6-5|TRBJ2-1|NA|NA
CASTSVDRPYNEQFF
TGTGCCAGCACCTCCGTGGACAGACCCTACAATGAGCAGTTCTTC
>TRBV4-3|TRBJ1-6|NA|NA
CASSQDLGNSPLHF
TGCGCCAGCAGCCAAGATTTAGGGAATTCACCCCTCCACTTT
>TRBV7-9|TRBJ1-2|NA|NA
CASNTGGSNYGYTF
TGTGCCAGCAACACGGGGGGATCTAACTATGGCTACACCTTC
>TRBV18|TRBJ2-2|TRBD2|NA
CASSPRLAGVATGELFF
TGTGCCAGCTCACCACGACTAGCGGGGGTGGCCACCGGGGAGCTGTTTTTT
>TRBV7-3|TRBJ2-5|TRBD1|once
CASSSQKGTGGLYF
TGTGCCAGCAGCTCCCAAAAAGGGACAGGGGGCTTGTACTTC
>TRBV27|TRBJ2-3|NA|NA
CASSLGGYTQYF
TGTGCCAGCAGTTTAGGAGGGTATACGCAGTATTTT
>TRBV7-2|TRBJ1-3|TRBD1|NA
CASSLNRDRGNTIYF
TGTGCCAGCAGCTTGAACCGGGACAGGGGAAACACCATATATTTT
>TRBV6-2/TRBV6-3|TRBJ1-2|TRBD1|NA
CASSPHRGVNYGYTF
TGTGCCAGCAGTCCCCACAGGGGGGTTAACTATGGCTACACCTTC
>TRBV12-3/TRBV12-4|TRBJ1-3|TRBD1|few
CATGVNSGNTIYF
TGTGCAACAGGGGTAAACTCTGGAAACACCATATATTTT
>TRBV19|TRBJ1-1|NA|NA
CASRNRVGGTEAFF
TGTGCCAGTAGGAACAGGGTAGGGGGCACTGAAGCTTTCTTT
>TRBV6-2/TRBV6-3|TRBJ2-5|NA|NA
CASSLGVIRDKTQYF
TGTGCCAGCAGTTTAGGAGTGATCCGGGATAAGACCCAGTACTTC
>TRBV7-8|TRBJ2-1|TRBD2|NA
CASSLWSGGAYEQFF
TGTGCCAGCAGCTTATGGAGCGGGGGGGCCTATGAGCAGTTCTTC
>TRBV7-3|TRBJ1-1|TRBD1|NA
CASSMDRQNTEAFF
TGTGCCAGCAGCATGGACAGGCAGAACACTGAAGCTTTCTTT
>TRBV4-3|TRBJ2-1|TRBD1|NA
CASSRGGQGSNEQFF
TGCGCCAGCAGCCGTGGGGGACAGGGATCGAATGAGCAGTTCTTC
>TRBV19|TRBJ1-1|NA|NA
CASKGELGMNTEAFF
TGTGCCAGTAAGGGGGAGCTTGGGATGAACACTGAAGCTTTCTTT
>TRBV4-1|TRBJ2-1|TRBD2|NA
CASSQDGLAGGPEQFF
TGCGCCAGCAGCCAAGATGGCCTAGCGGGGGGCCCCGAGCAGTTCTTC
>TRBV7-3|TRBJ2-7|TRBD2|NA
CASSPGGPYEQYF
TGTGCCAGCAGCCCGGGGGGGCCCTACGAGCAGTACTTC
>TRBV20-1|TRBJ1-1|NA|NA
CSARWREAFF
TGCAGTGCTAGATGGCGGGAAGCTTTCTTT
>TRBV5-8|TRBJ2-6|TRBD1|few
CASSLAGLGQGASGANVLTF
TGTGCCAGCAGCTTGGCCGGCCTTGGGCAGGGGGCTTCTGGGGCCAACGTCCTGACTTTC
>TRBV15|TRBJ1-5|TRBD1|NA
CATSNPGRGSNQPQHF
TGTGCCACCAGCAATCCTGGCAGGGGGAGCAATCAGCCCCAGCATTTT
>TRBV24-1|TRBJ2-3|NA|NA
CATSSPGQGTDTQYF
TGTGCCACCAGTTCCCCCGGGCAAGGGACAGATACGCAGTATTTT
>TRBV9|TRBJ1-2|NA|NA
CASSVGSSLSNYGYTF
TGTGCCAGCAGCGTAGGTTCCTCATTGTCCAACTATGGCTACACCTTC
>TRBV7-3|TRBJ2-3|NA|NA
CASRLQSDSTDTQYF
TGTGCCAGCAGGCTCCAATCGGACAGCACAGATACGCAGTATTTT